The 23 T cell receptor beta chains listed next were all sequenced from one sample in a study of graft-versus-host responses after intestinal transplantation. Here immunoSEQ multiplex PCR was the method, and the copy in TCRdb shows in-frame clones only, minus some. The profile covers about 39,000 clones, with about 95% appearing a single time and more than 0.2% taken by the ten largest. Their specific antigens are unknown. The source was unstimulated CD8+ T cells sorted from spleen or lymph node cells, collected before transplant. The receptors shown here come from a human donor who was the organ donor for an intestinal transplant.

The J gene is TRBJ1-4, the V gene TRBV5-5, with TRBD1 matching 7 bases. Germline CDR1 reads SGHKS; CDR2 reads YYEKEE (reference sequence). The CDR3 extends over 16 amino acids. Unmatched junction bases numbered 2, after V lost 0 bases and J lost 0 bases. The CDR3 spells CASSLGDRATNEKLFF. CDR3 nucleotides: TGTGCCAGCAGCTTGGGCGACAGGGCAACTAATGAAAAACTGTTTTTT.

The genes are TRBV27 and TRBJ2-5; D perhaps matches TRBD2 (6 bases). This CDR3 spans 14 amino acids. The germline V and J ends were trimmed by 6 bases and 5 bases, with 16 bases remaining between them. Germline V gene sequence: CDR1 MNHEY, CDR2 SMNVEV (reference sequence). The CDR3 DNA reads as TGTGCCAGCAGGGGGGACTGGGTAGCCGAGACCCAGTACTTC. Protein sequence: CASRGDWVAETQYF.

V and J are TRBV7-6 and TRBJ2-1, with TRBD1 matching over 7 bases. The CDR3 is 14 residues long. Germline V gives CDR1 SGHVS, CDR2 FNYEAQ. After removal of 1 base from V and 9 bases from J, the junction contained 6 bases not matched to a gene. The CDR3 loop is CASSLVPTGSEQFF. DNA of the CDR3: TGTGCCAGCAGCTTAGTTCCGACAGGGTCTGAGCAGTTCTTC. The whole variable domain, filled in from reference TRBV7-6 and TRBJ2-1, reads GAGVSQSPRYKVTKRGQDVALRCDPISGHVSLYWYRQALGQGPEFLTYFNYEAQQDKSGLPNDRFSAERPEGSISTLTIQRTEQRDSAMYRCASSLVPTGSEQFFGPGTRLTVL.

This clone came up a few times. CDR3 protein: CASSLWGASYEQYF. CDR3 bases: TGTGCCAGCAGTTTATGGGGGGCTTCCTACGAGCAGTACTTC. The V call is TRBV28, the J call TRBJ2-7; tentative D call: TRBD1 (6 bases). The CDR3 spans 14 residues. Trimming removed 0 bases from V and 1 base from J, with 7 bases in between. Per the germline V gene, CDR1 is MDHEN and CDR2 is SYDVKM.

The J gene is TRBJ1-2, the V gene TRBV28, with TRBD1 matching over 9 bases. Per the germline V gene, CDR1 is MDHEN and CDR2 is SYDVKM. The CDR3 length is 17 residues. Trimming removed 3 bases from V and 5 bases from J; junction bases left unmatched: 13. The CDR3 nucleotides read TGTGCCAGCAGTTTGGATTTGGAGGGACAGGGTTCTTATGGCTACACCTTC. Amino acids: CASSLDLEGQGSYGYTF.

The CDR3 region has the DNA TGTGCCAGCAGTGAAGCCCTCCCGGGGGACGAATCCTATGGCTACACCTTC. Protein sequence: CASSEALPGDESYGYTF. The V and J genes are TRBV6-1 and TRBJ1-2; tentative D call: TRBD1 (5 bases). This CDR3 has 17 amino acids. Trimming removed 0 bases at V and 4 bases at J, with 18 bases between. Germline V CDR1 and CDR2: MNHNS, SASEGT.

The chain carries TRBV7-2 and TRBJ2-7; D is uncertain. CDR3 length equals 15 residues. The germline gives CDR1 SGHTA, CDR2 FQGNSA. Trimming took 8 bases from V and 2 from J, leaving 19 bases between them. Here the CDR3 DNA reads TGTGCCAGCGGAGCCCCCTACATGGCCGCCTACGAGCAGTACTTC. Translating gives CASGAPYMAAYEQYF.

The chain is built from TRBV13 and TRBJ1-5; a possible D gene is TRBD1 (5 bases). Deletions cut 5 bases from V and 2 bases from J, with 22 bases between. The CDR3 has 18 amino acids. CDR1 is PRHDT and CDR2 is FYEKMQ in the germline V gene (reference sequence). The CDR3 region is CASSPREPQVLGNQPQHF. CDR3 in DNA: TGTGCCAGCAGCCCAAGGGAACCACAGGTCTTGGGCAATCAGCCCCAGCATTTT.

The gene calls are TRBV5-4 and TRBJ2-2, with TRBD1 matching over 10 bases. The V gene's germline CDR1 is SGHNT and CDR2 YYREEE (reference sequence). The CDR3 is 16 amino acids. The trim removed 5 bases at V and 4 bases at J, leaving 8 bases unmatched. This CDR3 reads CASSSGDRGFTGELFF. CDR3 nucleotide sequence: TGTGCCAGCAGTTCTGGGGACAGGGGTTTCACCGGGGAGCTGTTTTTT.

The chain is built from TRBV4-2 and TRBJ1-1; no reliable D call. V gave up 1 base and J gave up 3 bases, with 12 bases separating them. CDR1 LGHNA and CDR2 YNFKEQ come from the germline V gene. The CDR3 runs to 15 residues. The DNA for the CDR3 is TGTGCCAGCAGCCAAGGGTGGACCTATGACACTGAAGCTTTCTTT. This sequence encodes CASSQGWTYDTEAFF.

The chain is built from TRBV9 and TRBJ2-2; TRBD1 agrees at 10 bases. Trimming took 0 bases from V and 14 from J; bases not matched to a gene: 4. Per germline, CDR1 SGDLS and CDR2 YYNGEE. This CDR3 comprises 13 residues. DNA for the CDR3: TGTGCCAGCAGCGTAGTGGGACAGGGGAATCTGTTTTTT. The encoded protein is CASSVVGQGNLFF.

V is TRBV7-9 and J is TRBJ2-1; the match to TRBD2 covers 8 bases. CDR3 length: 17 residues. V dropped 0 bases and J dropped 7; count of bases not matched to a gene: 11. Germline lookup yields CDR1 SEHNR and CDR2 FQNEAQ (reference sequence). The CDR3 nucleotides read TGTGCCAGCAGCTTAGCGCGGGGCGGGGGGAGGAAGAATGAGCAGTTCTTC. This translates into CASSLARGGGRKNEQFF.

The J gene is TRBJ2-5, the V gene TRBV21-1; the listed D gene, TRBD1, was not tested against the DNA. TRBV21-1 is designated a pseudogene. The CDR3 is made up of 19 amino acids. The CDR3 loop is CASSKEHGQAYLPAETQYF. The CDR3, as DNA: TGTGCCAGCAGCAAAGAACACGGACAGGCGTATCTCCCTGCCGAGACCCAGTACTTC.

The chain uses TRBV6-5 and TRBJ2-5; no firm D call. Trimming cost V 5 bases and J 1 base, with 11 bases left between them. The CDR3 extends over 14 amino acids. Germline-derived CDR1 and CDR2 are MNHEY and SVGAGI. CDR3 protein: CASSPVSPQETQYF. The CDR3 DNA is TGTGCCAGCAGTCCCGTCTCCCCCCAAGAGACCCAGTACTTC.

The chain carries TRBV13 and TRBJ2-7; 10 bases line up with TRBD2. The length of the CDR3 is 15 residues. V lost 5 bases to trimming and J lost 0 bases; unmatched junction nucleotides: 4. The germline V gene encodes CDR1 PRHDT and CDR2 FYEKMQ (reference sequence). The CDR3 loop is CASSKLAGSSYEQYF. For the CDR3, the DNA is TGTGCCAGCAGCAAACTAGCGGGAAGCTCCTACGAGCAGTACTTC.

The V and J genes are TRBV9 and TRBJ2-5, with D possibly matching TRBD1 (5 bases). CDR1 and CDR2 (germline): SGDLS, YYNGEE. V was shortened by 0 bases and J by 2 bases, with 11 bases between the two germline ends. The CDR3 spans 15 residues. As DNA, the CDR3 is TGTGCCAGCAGCGTAGAATCGCAGGGACAAGAGACCCAGTACTTC. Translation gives CASSVESQGQETQYF. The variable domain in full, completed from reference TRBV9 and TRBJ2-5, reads DSGVTQTPKHLITATGQRVTLRCSPRSGDLSVYWYQQSLDQGLQFLIQYYNGEERAKGNILERFSAQQFPDLHSELNLSSLELGDSALYFCASSVESQGQETQYFGPGTRLLVL.

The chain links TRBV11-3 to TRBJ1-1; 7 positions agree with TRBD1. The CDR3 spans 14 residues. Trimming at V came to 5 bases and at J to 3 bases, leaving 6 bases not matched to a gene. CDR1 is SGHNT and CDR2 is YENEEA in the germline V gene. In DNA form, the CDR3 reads TGTGCCAGCAGCACCAGGACAGGCCACACTGAAGCTTTCTTT. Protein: CASSTRTGHTEAFF.

CDR3 residues: CASSQAGTGVYDTEAFF. In nucleotides, the CDR3 is TGCGCCAGCAGCCAAGCCGGGACAGGGGTGTATGACACTGAAGCTTTCTTT. The V call is TRBV4-3, the J call TRBJ1-1, with 10 bases that match TRBD1. V shed 1 base and J 3 bases; nucleotides not matched to a gene: 8. The CDR3 consists of 17 residues. Germline assignment: CDR1 LGHNA and CDR2 YSLEER.

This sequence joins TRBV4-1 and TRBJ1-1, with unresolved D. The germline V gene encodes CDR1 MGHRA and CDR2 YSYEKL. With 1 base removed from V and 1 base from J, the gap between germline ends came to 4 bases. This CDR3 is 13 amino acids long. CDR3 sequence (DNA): TGCGCCAGCAGCCAAGTAGGGAACACTGAAGCTTTCTTT. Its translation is CASSQVGNTEAFF.

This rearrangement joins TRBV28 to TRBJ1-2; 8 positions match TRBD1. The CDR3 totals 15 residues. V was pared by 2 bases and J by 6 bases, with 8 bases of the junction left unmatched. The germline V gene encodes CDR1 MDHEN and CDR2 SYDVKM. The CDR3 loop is CASSLPHTTGDGYTF. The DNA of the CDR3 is TGTGCCAGCAGTTTACCCCACACGACAGGGGATGGCTACACCTTC.

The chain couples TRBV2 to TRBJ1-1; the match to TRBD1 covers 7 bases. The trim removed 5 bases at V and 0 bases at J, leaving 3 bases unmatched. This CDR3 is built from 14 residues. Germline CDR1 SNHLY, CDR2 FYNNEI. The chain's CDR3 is CASSRQGLNTEAFF. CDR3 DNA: TGTGCCAGCAGTAGACAGGGACTGAACACTGAAGCTTTCTTT.

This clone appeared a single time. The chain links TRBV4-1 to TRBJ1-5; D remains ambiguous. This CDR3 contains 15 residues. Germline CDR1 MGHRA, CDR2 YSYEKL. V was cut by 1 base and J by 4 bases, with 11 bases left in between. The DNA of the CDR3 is TGCGCCAGCAGCCAAGTGCAGGTTGGAAATCAGCCCCAGCATTTT. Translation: CASSQVQVGNQPQHF.

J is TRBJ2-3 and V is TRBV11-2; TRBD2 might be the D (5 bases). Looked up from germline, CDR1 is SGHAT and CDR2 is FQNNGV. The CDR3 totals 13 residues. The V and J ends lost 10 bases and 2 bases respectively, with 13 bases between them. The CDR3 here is CATLSRDTDTQYF. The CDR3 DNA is TGTGCCACCCTGAGTCGGGACACAGATACGCAGTATTTT.